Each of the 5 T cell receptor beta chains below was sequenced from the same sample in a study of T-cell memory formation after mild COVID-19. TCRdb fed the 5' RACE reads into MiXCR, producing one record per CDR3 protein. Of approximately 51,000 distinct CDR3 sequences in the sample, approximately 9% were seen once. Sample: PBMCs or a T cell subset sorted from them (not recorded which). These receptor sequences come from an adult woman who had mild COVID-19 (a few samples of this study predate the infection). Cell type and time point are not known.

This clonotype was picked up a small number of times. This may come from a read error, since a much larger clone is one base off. The CDR3 DNA sequence: TGTGCCAGCAGAGGGACAGGGGCCTACGAGCAGTACTTC. Its translation is CASRGTGAYEQYF. The V gene is TRBV27, the J gene TRBJ2-7, with 10 bases identical to TRBD1. The CDR3 consists of 13 residues. Germline V lookup: CDR1 MNHEY, CDR2 SMNVEV (reference sequence). J was trimmed by 2 bases and V by 6 bases; bases with no gene match: 1.

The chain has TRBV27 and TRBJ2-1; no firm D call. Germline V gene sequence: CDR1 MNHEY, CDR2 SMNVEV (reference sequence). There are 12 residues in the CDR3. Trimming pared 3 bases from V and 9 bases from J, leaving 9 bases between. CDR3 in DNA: TGTGCCAGCAGTTTTATTTACGGTGAGCAGTTCTTC. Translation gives CASSFIYGEQFF.

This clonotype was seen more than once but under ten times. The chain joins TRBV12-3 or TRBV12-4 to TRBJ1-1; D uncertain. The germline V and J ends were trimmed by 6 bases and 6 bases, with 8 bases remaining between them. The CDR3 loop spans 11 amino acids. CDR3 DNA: TGTGCCAGCAGCCGCGTGGCTGAAGCTTTCTTT. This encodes CASSRVAEAFF.

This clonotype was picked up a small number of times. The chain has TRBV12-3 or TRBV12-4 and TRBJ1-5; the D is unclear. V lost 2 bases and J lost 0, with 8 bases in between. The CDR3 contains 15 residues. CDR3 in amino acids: CASSLSGVSNQPQHF. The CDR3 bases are TGTGCCAGCAGTTTATCCGGGGTTAGCAATCAGCCCCAGCATTTT.

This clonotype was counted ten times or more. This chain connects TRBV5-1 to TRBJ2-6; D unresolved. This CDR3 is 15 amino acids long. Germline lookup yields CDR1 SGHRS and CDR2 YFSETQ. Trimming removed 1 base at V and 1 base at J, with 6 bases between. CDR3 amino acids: CASSLTSSGANVLTF. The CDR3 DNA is TGCGCCAGCAGCTTGACTTCATCTGGGGCCAACGTCCTGACTTTC.